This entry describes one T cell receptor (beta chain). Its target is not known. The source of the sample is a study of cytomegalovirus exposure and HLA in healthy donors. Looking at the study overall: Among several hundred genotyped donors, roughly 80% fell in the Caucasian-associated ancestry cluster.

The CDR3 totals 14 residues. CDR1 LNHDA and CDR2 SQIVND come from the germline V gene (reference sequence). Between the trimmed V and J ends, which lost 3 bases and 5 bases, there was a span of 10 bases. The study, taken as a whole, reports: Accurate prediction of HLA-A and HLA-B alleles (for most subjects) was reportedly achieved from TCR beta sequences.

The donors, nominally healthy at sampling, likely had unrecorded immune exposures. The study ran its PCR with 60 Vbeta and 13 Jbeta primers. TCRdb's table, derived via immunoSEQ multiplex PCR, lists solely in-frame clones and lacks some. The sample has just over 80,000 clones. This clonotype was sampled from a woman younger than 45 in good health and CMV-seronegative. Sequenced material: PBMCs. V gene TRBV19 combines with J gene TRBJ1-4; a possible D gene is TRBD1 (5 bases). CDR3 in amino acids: CASSIGHVNEKLFF. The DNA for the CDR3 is TGTGCCAGTAGTATCGGACACGTAAATGAAAAACTGTTTTTT.